Listed below are T cell receptor beta chains from one sample, sequenced in a study of blood T cell repertoires in COVID-19. Clones were sequenced by immunoSEQ multiplex PCR, and TCRdb holds only the in-frame ones, with some missing. Of some 170,000 clones in the sample, around 73% were seen once. The sequencing sample was made of PBMCs or T cells enriched from blood (not recorded which). Receptor source: a woman in her forties or fifties who had recovered from COVID-19. The CDR3 runs from the conserved cysteine through the conserved F or W. D genes are given only for firm matches. Rows give clone size only sometimes, using once, few, many, or a class for an expanded clone.

d_call	clone_size	v_call	j_call	cdr3_nt	cdr3_aa
.	.	TRBV5-6	TRBJ2-2	TGTGCCAGCAGCTTGGCCGGTAGTGGGAACACCGGGGAGCTGTTTTTT	CASSLAGSGNTGELFF
.	.	TRBV5-6	TRBJ1-3	TGTGCCAGCAGCCTCCCCGGGGGTTCGGGAAACACCATATATTTT	CASSLPGGSGNTIYF
.	.	TRBV4-3	TRBJ2-3	TGCGCCAGCAGCCAATTCCCGGGAACGGTCACAGATACGCAGTATTTT	CASSQFPGTVTDTQYF
.	.	TRBV19	TRBJ1-5	TGTGCCACCCGCCCCAGAGGGAAGGAGCCCCAGCATTTT	CATRPRGKEPQHF
TRBD1	.	TRBV28	TRBJ1-2	TGTGCCAGCAGTTTATCGGGACAGGGGGAGGTAGGCTACACCTTC	CASSLSGQGEVGYTF
.	.	TRBV27	TRBJ1-3	TGTGCCAGCAGTTTAATGGGGGGTTTTTCTGGAAACACCATATATTTT	CASSLMGGFSGNTIYF
TRBD2	.	TRBV5-1	TRBJ2-7	TGCGCCAGCAGCGCCGCTGGAGCGGGAGTTTACGAGCAGTACTTC	CASSAAGAGVYEQYF
TRBD2	.	TRBV24-1	TRBJ2-5	TGTGCCACCAGTACGTCCCAGGGAGGGGAGACCCAGTACTTC	CATSTSQGGETQYF
.	.	TRBV19	TRBJ1-5	TGTGCCAGTAGTATCGCCAGCGGAGGACAGCCCCAGCATTTT	CASSIASGGQPQHF
TRBD2	.	TRBV28	TRBJ2-1	TGTGCCAGCAATCGACTAGCGGGAGTAGGAAATGAGCAGTTCTTC	CASNRLAGVGNEQFF
TRBD1	few	TRBV18	TRBJ2-5	TGTGCCAGCTCACCCATCGGACAGGGACAAGAGACCCAGTACTTC	CASSPIGQGQETQYF
.	many	TRBV5-1	TRBJ1-2	TGCGCCAGCAGCTTGTGGGACACCTTAAACTATGGCTACACCTTC	CASSLWDTLNYGYTF
TRBD2	.	TRBV30	TRBJ2-1	TGTGCCTGGAGGGGCCTAGCGGGAGAGGTTGAGCAGTTCTTC	CAWRGLAGEVEQFF
TRBD1	.	TRBV11-1	TRBJ1-2	TGTGCCAGCAGCCCTGGACAGGGGAACTATGGCTACACCTTC	CASSPGQGNYGYTF
.	.	TRBV9	TRBJ1-2	TGTGCCAGCAGCGTAGCACTCTCTCTTAACTATGGCTACACCTTC	CASSVALSLNYGYTF
.	.	TRBV6-5	TRBJ1-4	TGTGCCAGCAGTTCCGGGACACTAACTAACGGTGAAAAACTGTTTTTT	CASSSGTLTNGEKLFF
TRBD2	.	TRBV7-2	TRBJ2-3	TGTGCCAGCAGCTTGGGGACTAGCGGCACAGATACGCAGTATTTT	CASSLGTSGTDTQYF
.	.	TRBV4-1	TRBJ2-7	TGCGCCAGCAGCCACGACATGGCCAACTTGATTGAGTACTTC	CASSHDMANLIEYF
.	once	TRBV5-4	TRBJ2-5	TGTGCCAGCAGCCCCGGAAGCGGGGAGACCCAGTACTTC	CASSPGSGETQYF
TRBD2	.	TRBV7-2	TRBJ2-1	TGTGCCAGCAGCTTAGCAAAGAGGCTAGCGGGAGCTAACAATGAGCAGTTCTTC	CASSLAKRLAGANNEQFF
.	.	TRBV28	TRBJ1-2	TGTGCCAGCAGTTTCTTGGCAGTCACTGGCTACACCTTC	CASSFLAVTGYTF
TRBD1	few	TRBV5-4	TRBJ2-1	TGTGCCAGCAGCCTTCCGGGACAGTACAATGAGCAGTTCTTC	CASSLPGQYNEQFF
TRBD1	few	TRBV10-3	TRBJ1-2	TGTGCCATCAGCACCCAGGGGGATCACTATGGCTACACCTTC	CAISTQGDHYGYTF
.	.	TRBV5-1	TRBJ2-1	TGCGCCAGCAGCCGGACGACAGGAGACTATGAGCAGTTCTTC	CASSRTTGDYEQFF
.	.	TRBV29-1	TRBJ1-4	TGCAGCGCCTCCCCGGGGGGTGCAGTCAATGAAAAACTGTTTTTT	CSASPGGAVNEKLFF
.	once	TRBV28	TRBJ2-7	TGTGCCAGCAGTTTTGGAGCCAGACTCTCTTCCTACGAGCAGTACTTC	CASSFGARLSSYEQYF
TRBD2	.	TRBV27	TRBJ2-1	TGTGCCAGCAGTCCGACCAATAGCGGGAGTCCGTTCTTC	CASSPTNSGSPFF
TRBD2	.	TRBV5-4	TRBJ2-3	TGTGCCAGCACCGCGCCGGCTGGTAGCGGGAGCTTAAGCACAGATACGCAGTATTTT	CASTAPAGSGSLSTDTQYF
TRBD2	few	TRBV5-1	TRBJ2-3	TGCGCCAGCAGCCCCGGGACTAGCGGGCTCACAGATACGCAGTATTTT	CASSPGTSGLTDTQYF
.	.	TRBV7-8	TRBJ1-5	TGTGCCAGCAGCCCCACCTGGCAGGGTCTAAATCAGCCCCAGCATTTT	CASSPTWQGLNQPQHF
.	.	TRBV5-1	TRBJ2-7	TGCGCCAGCAGCCCGGGGACTCTATACGAGCAGTACTTC	CASSPGTLYEQYF
TRBD2	.	TRBV19	TRBJ2-7	TGTGCCAGGCATCGATTGGGGGGGGGAATAAGGTTAGCCAGTGTATACGAGCAGTACTTC	CARHRLGGGIRLASVYEQYF
TRBD2	.	TRBV5-6	TRBJ2-2	TGTGCCAGCAGCTTGGGAGGGACTAGCGGGAGAACCGGGGAGCTGTTTTTT	CASSLGGTSGRTGELFF
TRBD1	.	TRBV12-5	TRBJ2-2	TGTGCTAGTGGTCATGGACAGGGGAACACCGGGGAGCTGTTTTTT	CASGHGQGNTGELFF
TRBD1	.	TRBV4-2	TRBJ2-1	TGTGCCAGCAGCCAAGGGGACAGGCCGCAGTTCTTC	CASSQGDRPQFF
.	once	TRBV11-2	TRBJ2-7	TGTGCCAGCAGGGGGGCAGGGAATGTGGCCCTTAGCGAGCAGTACTTC	CASRGAGNVALSEQYF
.	.	TRBV6-4	TRBJ1-2	TGTGCCAGCCGGGCGGGGAACTATGGCTACACCTTC	CASRAGNYGYTF
.	.	TRBV7-9	TRBJ2-7	TGTGCCAGCAGCCCACAGGGAAGCGAGCAGTACTTC	CASSPQGSEQYF
TRBD2	.	TRBV30	TRBJ2-1	TGTGCCTCCGATAGCGGGACCAATGAGCAGTTCTTC	CASDSGTNEQFF